These T cell receptor beta chains were read from a single sample in a study of blood T cell repertoires in COVID-19. Profiling relied on immunoSEQ multiplex PCR, and the TCRdb table lists in-frame clones only, not all of them. The table has some 300,000 clones, 85% to 90% seen once; the top ten hold about 6%. Sequences were obtained from peripheral blood. The source of these receptors is a woman between 45 and 65 years old with COVID-19, enrolled during active disease. Both conserved end residues are part of each CDR3. Clone size, where shown, is once, few, many, or a class for clones that have expanded.

size	V	J	CDR3
-	TRBV4-1	TRBJ2-4	CASSLVPGGGDIQYF
-	TRBV19	TRBJ2-3	CASSGELTQYF
once	TRBV6-6	TRBJ2-1	CASSRLAGGPSSYNEQFF
-	TRBV28	TRBJ1-6	CASDRGGYNSPLHF
-	TRBV19	TRBJ2-2	CASSAQTSGVHRGAVF
-	TRBV19	TRBJ2-1	CASTSMVAGAYNEQFF
-	TRBV6-5	TRBJ2-3	CASSYTPSASTDTQYF
-	TRBV7-8	TRBJ2-3	CASSLGLASNTQYF
-	TRBV2	TRBJ1-5	CASSLQGAYSNQPQHF
-	TRBV5-1	TRBJ2-5	CASSPLAGAETQYF
-	TRBV6-4	TRBJ2-3	CASSRDISTDTQYF
-	TRBV28	TRBJ1-3	CASFDRGGNTIYF
few	TRBV2	TRBJ2-7	CASSERDSRLGEQYF
-	TRBV6-6	TRBJ2-2	CASRRSPPTNTGELFF
-	TRBV3-1/TRBV3-2	TRBJ2-7	CASSHRGLQYEQYF
-	TRBV4-3	TRBJ1-4	CASSQDSPGVTTNEKLFF
-	TRBV12-5	TRBJ2-5	CASGLAGGRETQYF
-	TRBV6-5	TRBJ2-7	CASSYSRLAGNYEQYF
-	TRBV7-2	TRBJ2-2	CASSSRRGNTGELFF
-	TRBV7-9	TRBJ1-5	CASSRTGGDQPQHF
-	TRBV6-5	TRBJ1-2	CASRRTGLGGYTF
-	TRBV6-5	TRBJ1-4	CASSYMGRPTNEKLFF
-	TRBV30	TRBJ1-1	CAWTLGGATEAFF
-	TRBV4-2	TRBJ2-7	CASSQDRARTEQYF
-	TRBV24-1	TRBJ2-3	CATSGPTSGSPPDTQYF
-	TRBV7-2	TRBJ1-1	CASSLSRGLIAEAFF
once	TRBV25-1	TRBJ2-7	CASSEYRGRDEQYF
-	TRBV5-5	TRBJ2-3	CASSSPGPVDTQYF
-	TRBV19	TRBJ2-3	CAASNGFRNPTDTQYF
-	TRBV19	TRBJ1-2	CASSIRGGGLDGYTF
few	TRBV27	TRBJ2-1	CASSIAGTYGDEQFF
-	TRBV5-1	TRBJ2-7	CASSLDRSAYEQYF
-	TRBV7-9	TRBJ1-1	CASSLAGGASSEAFF
-	TRBV19	TRBJ2-7	CASSIGDSSLYEQYF
-	TRBV19	TRBJ1-2	CASTSGTGRPWSGYIF
-	TRBV6-5	TRBJ2-1	CASRGLLAIYNEQFF
-	TRBV3-1/TRBV3-2	TRBJ1-4	CASSHGTADYEKLFF
-	TRBV4-2	TRBJ2-4	CASSLRATAKNIQYF
-	TRBV7-2	TRBJ2-3	CASSFTGEDTQYF
-	TRBV5-1	TRBJ2-5	CASSLGASSDLETQYF
-	TRBV5-4	TRBJ2-2	CASSGSLAAAGELFF
-	TRBV4-1	TRBJ2-7	CASSHPRAGTGAYEQYF
-	TRBV5-1	TRBJ2-2	CASSPKRDHTGELFF
-	TRBV24-1	TRBJ1-5	CATVYRGGIDQPQHF
-	TRBV24-1	TRBJ2-5	CATSDPRLAGGGETQYF
-	TRBV6-6	TRBJ1-3	CASSRSPSGTGGANTIYF
-	TRBV20-1	TRBJ2-1	CSASTGTSGTISYNEQFF
once	TRBV15	TRBJ2-7	CATSRPLGQGLYEQYF
-	TRBV15	TRBJ2-7	CATSRDGTGTYEQYF
-	TRBV18	TRBJ2-1	CASSPPWTSGKVDNEQFF
once	TRBV2	TRBJ2-3	CASGTRLTDTQYF
-	TRBV5-1	TRBJ2-1	CASSTGTGGHNEQFF
-	TRBV30	TRBJ1-6	CAFKGQGISPLHF
-	TRBV7-2	TRBJ2-5	CASSLVGSVRPGETQYF
-	TRBV15	TRBJ1-2	CATSREAGLAYGYTF
-	TRBV19	TRBJ2-1	CASTQDRSSYNEQFF
-	TRBV27	TRBJ2-1	CASSLRPTSAYYNEQFF
-	TRBV6-5	TRBJ1-2	CASSYSPGGMRGYTF
-	TRBV25-1	TRBJ2-5	CASSPHRDWETQYF